This TCR beta chain was observed in a study of T-cell reconstitution after alpha-beta-depleted transplantation in children. General study points: The authors attributed T-cell counts and diversity one year after transplant mostly to newly produced T cells. Reported findings indicate that, about two months after transplant, alpha-beta T cells came from several hundred expanded clones, which were derived from non-depleted graft cells. Diversity of TCRbeta at day 60 was high in some patients, arising from surviving recipient T cells and thymic progenitors.

In regard to this clonotype: Its antigen is currently unknown.

As it was prepared, the TCRbeta library received unique molecular identifiers. TCRdb re-called the PCR reads with MiXCR, one entry per CDR3 protein. The sample lists 200,000 to 250,000 distinct CDR3 sequences; around 25% were seen once. Germline values: CDR1 MNHNS, CDR2 SASEGT. CDR3 size: 15 residues. V gave up 6 bases and J gave up 4 bases; unmatched junction bases: 9. Sequenced material: PBMCs, taken before TCRalphabeta/CD19-depleted stem cell transplant. The sequence was obtained from a girl between 2 and 10 years old with Fanconi anemia, due to receive a stem cell transplant. This rearrangement joins TRBV6-1 to TRBJ2-1; 7 bases map to TRBD1. The CDR3, as DNA: TGTGCCAGCAGGCACCCCGGGACAGAGTACAATGAGCAGTTCTTC. The encoded protein is CASRHPGTEYNEQFF.